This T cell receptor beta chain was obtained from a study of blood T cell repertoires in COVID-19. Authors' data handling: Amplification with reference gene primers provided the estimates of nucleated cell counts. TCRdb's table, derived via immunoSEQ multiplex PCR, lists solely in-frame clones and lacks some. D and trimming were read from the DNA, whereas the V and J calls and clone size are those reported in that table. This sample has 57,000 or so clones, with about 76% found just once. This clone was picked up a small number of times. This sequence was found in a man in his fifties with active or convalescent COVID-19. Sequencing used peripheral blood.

This chain's CDR3 is CASSPSGRIYEQYF. CDR3 DNA sequence: TGTGCCAGCAGCCCTAGCGGGAGGATCTACGAGCAGTACTTC. The chain recombines TRBV7-2 with TRBJ2-7, with 11 bases identical to TRBD2. The CDR3 is 14 residues long. Unmatched junction bases numbered 3, after V lost 5 bases and J lost 3 bases. Germline V CDR1 and CDR2: SGHTA, FQGNSA.